The 8 T cell receptor beta chains presented below share a single source sample, sequenced in a study of shared clonotypes between healthy human individuals. The protocol was immunoSEQ multiplex PCR, while the TCRdb copy is restricted to in-frame clones and leaves out a portion. The data hold 2 million to 2.5 million clones, with 85% to 95% observed a single time. The sequencing input was naive CD4+ T cells from PBMCs. Subset reported: CD45RA+ positively selected. These receptors originate from a man younger than 30 in good health. Some clones in this sample may be carry-over from other donors' samples.

Remarks on this clone: This CDR3 is also generated by other DNA sequences in the sample. The chain links TRBV6-5 to TRBJ2-6; the D is unclear. This CDR3 has 16 residues. Germline CDR1 and CDR2: MNHEY and SVGAGI. The V end lost 0 bases, the J end lost 2 bases, and 8 bases lay between the germline ends. For the CDR3, the DNA is TGTGCCAGCAGTTACTCGGGTGGGGCTGGGGCCAACGTCCTGACTTTC. It encodes CASSYSGGAGANVLTF.

The chain joins TRBV10-3 to TRBJ1-1; TRBD1 matches 11 bases. Germline CDR1 is ENHRY and CDR2 is SYGVKD. With 8 bases clipped from V and 4 bases from J, the junction kept 3 bases outside the gene matches. The CDR3 loop spans 13 amino acids. The CDR3, as DNA: TGTGCCATCGGGGGACAGGGGGGCACTGAAGCTTTCTTT. Translating gives CAIGGQGGTEAFF.

The chain is built from TRBV5-4 and TRBJ2-5; D remains unclear. V lost 0 bases and J lost 2, with 5 bases in between. CDR1 is SGHNT and CDR2 is YYREEE in the germline V gene (reference sequence). This CDR3 has 13 residues. CDR3 sequence: CASSLALQETQYF. CDR3 in DNA: TGTGCCAGCAGCTTGGCACTTCAAGAGACCCAGTACTTC.

This chain uses TRBV28 with TRBJ2-7; no clear D gene. The CDR3 is 12 amino acids. CDR1 and CDR2 from the germline V gene are MDHEN and SYDVKM. The CDR3 here is CASNSGTYEQYF. Here the CDR3 DNA reads TGTGCGAGTAATTCAGGAACCTACGAGCAGTACTTC.

The chain recombines TRBV5-1 with TRBJ1-3; unclear D gene. CDR1 is SGHRS, CDR2 YFSETQ, per germline. CDR3 size: 16 residues. Deletions cut 4 bases from V and 4 bases from J, with 18 bases between. CDR3 amino acids: CASSPTFPAGGNTIYF. CDR3 nucleotide sequence: TGCGCCAGCAGCCCTACATTTCCGGCCGGAGGAAACACCATATATTTT.

The count of this clone is one. The chain couples TRBV2 to TRBJ2-1; D gene uncertain. The CDR3 extends over 14 amino acids. The V and J ends lost 4 bases and 7 bases respectively, with 14 bases between them. Looked up from germline, CDR1 is SNHLY and CDR2 is FYNNEI. CDR3 nucleotides: TGTGCCAGCAGTGTTCAGCCAAGCCGGAATGAGCAGTTCTTC. The encoded protein is CASSVQPSRNEQFF.

The genes are TRBV5-1 and TRBJ2-7; a weak D match, TRBD2 (6 bases). The length of the CDR3 is 15 residues. V was pared by 0 bases and J by 3 bases, with 13 bases between. CDR1 and CDR2 (germline): SGHRS, YFSETQ. This CDR3 is CASSLGKGLNYEQYF. As DNA, the CDR3 is TGCGCCAGCAGCTTGGGTAAGGGACTTAACTACGAGCAGTACTTC.

This sequence joins TRBV28 and TRBJ1-5, with D possibly matching TRBD1 (5 bases). This CDR3 spans 16 amino acids. Trimming cost V 10 bases and J 5 bases, with 24 bases left between them. CDR1 and CDR2 (germline): MDHEN, SYDVKM. The CDR3 loop is CAINELSGGSDQPQHF. CDR3 coding DNA: TGTGCCATCAATGAGTTATCGGGGGGTTCGGATCAGCCCCAGCATTTT.